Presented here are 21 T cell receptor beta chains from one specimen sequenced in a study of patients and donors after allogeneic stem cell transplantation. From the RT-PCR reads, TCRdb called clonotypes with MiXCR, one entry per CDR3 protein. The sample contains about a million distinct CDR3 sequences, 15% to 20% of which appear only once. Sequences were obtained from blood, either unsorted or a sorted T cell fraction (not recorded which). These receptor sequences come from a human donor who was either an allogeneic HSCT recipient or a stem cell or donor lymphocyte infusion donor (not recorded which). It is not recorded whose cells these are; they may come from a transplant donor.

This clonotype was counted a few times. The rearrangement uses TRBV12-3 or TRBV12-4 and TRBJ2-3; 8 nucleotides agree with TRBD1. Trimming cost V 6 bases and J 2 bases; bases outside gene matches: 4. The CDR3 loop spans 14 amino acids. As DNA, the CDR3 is TGTGCCAGCAGGTTGACAGGGGCCACAGATACGCAGTATTTT. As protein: CASRLTGATDTQYF.

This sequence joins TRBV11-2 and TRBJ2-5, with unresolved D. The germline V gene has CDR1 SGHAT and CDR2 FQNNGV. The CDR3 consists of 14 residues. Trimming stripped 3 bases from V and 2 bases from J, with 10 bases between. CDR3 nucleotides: TGTGCCAGCAGCTTCTCGGTGAAGCAAGAGACCCAGTACTTC. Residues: CASSFSVKQETQYF.

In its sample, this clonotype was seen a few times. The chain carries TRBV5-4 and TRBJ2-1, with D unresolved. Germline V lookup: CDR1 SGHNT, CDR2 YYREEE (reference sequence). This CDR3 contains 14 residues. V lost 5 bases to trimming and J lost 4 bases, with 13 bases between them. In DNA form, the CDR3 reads TGTGCCAGCAGGCCTGCCGTGAGTTACAATGAGCAGTTCTTC. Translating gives CASRPAVSYNEQFF.

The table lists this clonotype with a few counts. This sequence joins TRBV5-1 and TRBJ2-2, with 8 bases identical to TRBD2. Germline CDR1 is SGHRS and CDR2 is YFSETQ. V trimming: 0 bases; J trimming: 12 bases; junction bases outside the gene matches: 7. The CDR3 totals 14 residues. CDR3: CASSLEGRTSKLFF. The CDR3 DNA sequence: TGCGCCAGCAGCTTGGAGGGTCGGACTAGCAAGCTGTTTTTT. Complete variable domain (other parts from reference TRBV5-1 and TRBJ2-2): KAGVTQTPRYLIKTRGQQVTLSCSPISGHRSVSWYQQTPGQGLQFLFEYFSETQRNKGNFPGRFSGRQFSNSRSEMNVSTLELGDSALYLCASSLEGRTSKLFFGEGSRLTVL.

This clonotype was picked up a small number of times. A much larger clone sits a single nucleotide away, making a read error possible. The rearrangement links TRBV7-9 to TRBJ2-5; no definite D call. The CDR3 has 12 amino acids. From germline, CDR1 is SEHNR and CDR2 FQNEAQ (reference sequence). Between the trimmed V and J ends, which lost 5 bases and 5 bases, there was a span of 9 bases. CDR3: CASSHLGETQYF. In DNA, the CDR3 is TGTGCCAGCAGCCACCTTGGGGAGACCCAGTACTTC.

CDR3 loop: CASSDSRQRDTQYF. DNA of the CDR3: TGTGCCAGCAGTGATTCTCGCCAGCGAGATACGCAGTATTTT. The chain joins TRBV2 to TRBJ2-3; no reliable D call. The CDR3 has 14 residues. The V and J ends lost 3 bases and 5 bases respectively, with 12 bases between them. Germline CDR1 is SNHLY and CDR2 is FYNNEI.

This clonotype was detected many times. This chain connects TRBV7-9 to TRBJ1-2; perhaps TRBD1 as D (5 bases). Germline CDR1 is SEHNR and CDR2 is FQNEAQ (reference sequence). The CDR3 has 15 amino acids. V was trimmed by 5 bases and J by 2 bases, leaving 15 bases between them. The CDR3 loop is CASSRGGGSNYGYTF. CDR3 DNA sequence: TGTGCCAGCAGCCGCGGGGGGGGTTCAAACTATGGCTACACCTTC.

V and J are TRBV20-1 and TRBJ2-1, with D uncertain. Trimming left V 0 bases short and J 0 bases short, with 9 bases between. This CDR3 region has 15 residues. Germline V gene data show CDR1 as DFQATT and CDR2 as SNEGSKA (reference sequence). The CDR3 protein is CSAREGPSSYNEQFF. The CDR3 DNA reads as TGCAGTGCTAGAGAAGGCCCTAGCTCCTACAATGAGCAGTTCTTC.

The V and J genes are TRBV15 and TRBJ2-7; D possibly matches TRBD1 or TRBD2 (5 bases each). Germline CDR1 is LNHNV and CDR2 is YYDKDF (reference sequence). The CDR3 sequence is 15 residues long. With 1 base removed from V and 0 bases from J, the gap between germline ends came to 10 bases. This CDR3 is CATSRGDESSYEQYF. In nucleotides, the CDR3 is TGTGCCACCAGCAGAGGGGACGAGAGCTCCTACGAGCAGTACTTC. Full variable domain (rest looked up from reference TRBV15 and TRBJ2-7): DAMVIQNPRYQVTQFGKPVTLSCSQTLNHNVMYWYQQKSSQAPKLLFHYYDKDFNNEADTPDNFQSRRPNTSFCFLDIRSPGLGDTAMYLCATSRGDESSYEQYFGPGTRLTVT.

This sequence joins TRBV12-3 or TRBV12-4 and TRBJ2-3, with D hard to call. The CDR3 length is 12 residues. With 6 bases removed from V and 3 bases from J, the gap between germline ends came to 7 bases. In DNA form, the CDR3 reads TGTGCCAGCAGACGAATGACAGATACGCAGTATTTT. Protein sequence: CASRRMTDTQYF.

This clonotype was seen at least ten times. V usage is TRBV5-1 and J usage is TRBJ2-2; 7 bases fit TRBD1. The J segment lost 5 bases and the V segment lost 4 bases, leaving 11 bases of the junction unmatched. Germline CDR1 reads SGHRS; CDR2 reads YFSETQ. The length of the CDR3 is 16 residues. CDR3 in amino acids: CASSVTGQRGTGELFF. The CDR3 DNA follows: TGCGCCAGCAGCGTCACGGGACAGCGAGGGACCGGGGAGCTGTTTTTT.

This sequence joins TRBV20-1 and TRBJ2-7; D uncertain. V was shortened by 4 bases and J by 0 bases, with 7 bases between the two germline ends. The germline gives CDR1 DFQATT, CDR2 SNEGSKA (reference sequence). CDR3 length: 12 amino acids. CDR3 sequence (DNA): TGCAGTGCTACAGAGAACTCCTACGAGCAGTACTTC. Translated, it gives CSATENSYEQYF.

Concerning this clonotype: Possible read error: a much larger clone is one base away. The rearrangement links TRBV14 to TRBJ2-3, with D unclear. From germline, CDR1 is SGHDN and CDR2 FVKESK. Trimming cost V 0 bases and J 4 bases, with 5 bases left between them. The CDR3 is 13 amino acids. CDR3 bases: TGTGCCAGCAGCCAAGAAAGCCCAGATACGCAGTATTTT. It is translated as CASSQESPDTQYF.

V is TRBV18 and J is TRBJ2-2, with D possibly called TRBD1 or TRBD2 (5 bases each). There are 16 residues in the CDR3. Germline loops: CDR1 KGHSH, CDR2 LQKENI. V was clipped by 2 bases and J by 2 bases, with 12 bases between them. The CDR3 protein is CASSPNSGTNTGELFF. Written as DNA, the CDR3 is TGTGCCAGCTCACCAAATTCAGGGACCAACACCGGGGAGCTGTTTTTT.

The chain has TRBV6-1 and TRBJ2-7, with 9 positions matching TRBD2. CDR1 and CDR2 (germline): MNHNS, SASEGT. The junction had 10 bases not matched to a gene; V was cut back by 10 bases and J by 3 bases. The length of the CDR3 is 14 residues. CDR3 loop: CATSAAGGLYEQYF. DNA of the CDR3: TGTGCCACCTCAGCCGCGGGAGGGCTCTACGAGCAGTACTTC.

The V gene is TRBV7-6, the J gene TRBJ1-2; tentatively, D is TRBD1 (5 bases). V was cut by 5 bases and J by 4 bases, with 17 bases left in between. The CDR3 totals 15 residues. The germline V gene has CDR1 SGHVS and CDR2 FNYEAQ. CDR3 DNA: TGTGCCAGCAGCCAACAGCCGGGACCGCTCTATGGCTACACCTTC. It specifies CASSQQPGPLYGYTF.

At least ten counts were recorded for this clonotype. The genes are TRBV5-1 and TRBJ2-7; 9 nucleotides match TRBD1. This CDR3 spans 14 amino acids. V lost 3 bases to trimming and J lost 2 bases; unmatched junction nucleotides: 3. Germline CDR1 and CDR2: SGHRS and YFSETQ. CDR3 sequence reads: CASSSDRGAYEQYF. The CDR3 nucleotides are TGCGCCAGCAGCTCGGACAGGGGCGCCTACGAGCAGTACTTC.

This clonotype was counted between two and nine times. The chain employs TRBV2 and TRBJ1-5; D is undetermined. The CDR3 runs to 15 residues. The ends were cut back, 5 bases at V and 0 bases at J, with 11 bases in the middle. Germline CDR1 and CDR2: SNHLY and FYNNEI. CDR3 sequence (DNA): TGTGCCAGCAGTTTCGGACTCGATAGCAATCAGCCCCAGCATTTT. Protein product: CASSFGLDSNQPQHF.

The CDR3 nucleotides read TGTGCCAGCACTAAATGGGTCTACACTGAAGCTTTCTTT. Its translation is CASTKWVYTEAFF. The genes are TRBV6-2 or TRBV6-3 and TRBJ1-1, with unresolved D. CDR3 size: 13 residues. V gave up 7 bases and J gave up 3 bases, with 12 bases separating them. CDR1 and CDR2 from the germline V gene are MNHEY and SVGEGT.

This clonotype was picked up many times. The CDR3 coding sequence is TGTGCCAGCAGCTTAGGGGGGCGGGACACCGGGGAGCTGTTTTTT. This codes for CASSLGGRDTGELFF. The V and J genes are TRBV7-2 and TRBJ2-2; D might be TRBD1 (6 bases). The CDR3 length is 15 residues. Per germline, CDR1 SGHTA and CDR2 FQGNSA. V lost 1 base, J lost 3 bases, and 9 bases lay in between.

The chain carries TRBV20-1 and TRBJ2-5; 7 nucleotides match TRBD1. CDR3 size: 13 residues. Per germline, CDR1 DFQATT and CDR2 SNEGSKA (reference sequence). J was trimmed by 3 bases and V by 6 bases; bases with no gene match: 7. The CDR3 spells CSASGTAKETQYF. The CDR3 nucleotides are TGCAGTGCATCCGGGACAGCTAAAGAGACCCAGTACTTC.